Listed below are T cell receptor beta chains from one sample, sequenced in a study of post-analysis software for immune sequencing data. TCRdb fed the PCR reads into MiXCR, producing one record per CDR3 protein. The profile covers fewer than 850,000 distinct CDR3 sequences, with roughly 30% appearing a single time and roughly 0.57% taken by the ten largest. Sequenced: blood. All receptors come from a girl aged 5-17 years with multiple sclerosis. The CDR3 runs from the conserved cysteine through the conserved F or W. The D gene is left open where the match is weak. Clone size is shown for a subset of rows, as once, few, many or a class of expanded clone.

V	J	size	D	DNA	CDR3
TRBV5-1	TRBJ1-4	few	TRBD1	TGCGCCAGCAGCTTGGAACAGGGGAGTGAAAAACTGTTTTTT	CASSLEQGSEKLFF
TRBV12-3/TRBV12-4	TRBJ2-5	once	TRBD1	TGTGCCAGCAGTTTTCTCCTGAGGGGACAGGGGGAAGAGACCCAGTACTTC	CASSFLLRGQGEETQYF
TRBV6-5	TRBJ2-3	.	.	TGTGCCAGCAGTCGACAGGAGAGCACAGATACGCAGTATTTT	CASSRQESTDTQYF
TRBV20-1	TRBJ2-1	.	.	TGCAGTGCTACCCCGTGGGGGGGCTCCAATGAGCAGTTCTTC	CSATPWGGSNEQFF
TRBV5-6	TRBJ2-1	few	.	TGTGCCAGCAGCTCGGACATTGCTTCTAGCCACACCTACAATGAGCAGTTCTTC	CASSSDIASSHTYNEQFF
TRBV9	TRBJ2-3	few	.	TGTGCCAGCAGCGTAGTAGCGGCTGCGGATACGCAGTATTTT	CASSVVAAADTQYF
TRBV6-5	TRBJ2-5	once	.	TGTGCCGGCAGTCCCCCAGGGCGACTAGAGACCCAGTACTTC	CAGSPPGRLETQYF
TRBV10-3	TRBJ2-2	few	.	TGTGCCATCAGTGAAGGCCCATCGGGCGGGGAGCTGTTTTTT	CAISEGPSGGELFF
TRBV29-1	TRBJ2-4	.	.	TGCAGCGTTGCGCAAGGGGGACGGGCCAAAAACATTCAGTACTTC	CSVAQGGRAKNIQYF
TRBV27	TRBJ2-1	few	TRBD1	TGTGCCAGCAGCACAACCCGGGACAGGACGGACAATGAGCAGTTCTTC	CASSTTRDRTDNEQFF
TRBV9	TRBJ2-1	.	TRBD2	TGTGCCAGCAGCAAGGGACTAGCGGGGGGGGGATACAATGAGCAGTTCTTC	CASSKGLAGGGYNEQFF
TRBV11-2	TRBJ2-5	few	.	TGTGCCAGCAGCGTGACTAGTATCGAGACCCAGTACTTC	CASSVTSIETQYF
TRBV4-3	TRBJ2-1	.	TRBD1	TGCGCCAGCAGCCAGGATGACAGGGGGACCTACAATGAGCAGTTCTTC	CASSQDDRGTYNEQFF
TRBV10-3	TRBJ2-6	.	.	TGTACCTTTTCATCGGGATCTGGGGCCAACGTCCTGACTTTC	CTFSSGSGANVLTF
TRBV3-1	TRBJ2-1	.	TRBD2	TGTGCCAGCAGCCAAGGAGTAGCGGGGCACAATGAGCAGTTCTTC	CASSQGVAGHNEQFF
TRBV20-1	TRBJ2-1	.	TRBD1	TGCAGTGCTCGGGACAGGGGATCCTACAGTGAGCAGTTCTTC	CSARDRGSYSEQFF
TRBV18	TRBJ2-1	.	.	TGTGCCAGCTCACAGCTAGAAAGTTACAATGAGCAGTTCTTC	CASSQLESYNEQFF
TRBV9	TRBJ2-5	few	.	TGTGCCAGCAGCGTAGGGGTCAGACAAGAGACCCAGTACTTC	CASSVGVRQETQYF
TRBV24-1	TRBJ2-1	many	.	TGTGCCACCAGTGATTTGTCTCTACACGAGCAGTTCTTC	CATSDLSLHEQFF
TRBV28	TRBJ2-5	.	TRBD2	TGTGCCAGCAGTCCCGGGGATGAGCGGGAGAACGGAGAGACCCAGTACTTC	CASSPGDERENGETQYF
TRBV20-1	TRBJ2-5	.	.	TGCTGTGCTAGAGATCCCTCGACCGAGCAAGAGACCCAGTACTTC	CCARDPSTEQETQYF
TRBV6-6	TRBJ2-4	.	.	TGTGCCAGCAGTTACTCAACAGGGGGGGTGGGAGAGCAGTACTTC	CASSYSTGGVGEQYF
TRBV12-5	TRBJ1-2	few	.	TGTGCTAGTGGTTTGGGGCAGGGTAACTATGGCTACACCTTC	CASGLGQGNYGYTF
TRBV7-2	TRBJ2-1	many	TRBD2	TGTGCCAGCAGGATAACGGGGGGGAGGAATGAGCAGTTCTTC	CASRITGGRNEQFF
TRBV7-9	TRBJ2-3	.	.	TGTGCCAGCAGCCCCCTCACAGGACTGGCAGATACGCAGTATTTT	CASSPLTGLADTQYF
TRBV20-1	TRBJ2-1	.	TRBD2	TGCAGTGCTAGAGTAATTAGCGGGGACACCTACAATGAGCAGTTCTTC	CSARVISGDTYNEQFF
TRBV6-5	TRBJ1-4	.	TRBD1	TGTGCCAGCAGTTCTAAACAGGGGGGTAATGAAAAACTGTTTTTT	CASSSKQGGNEKLFF
TRBV16	TRBJ1-1	.	.	TGTGCCAGCAGCCGAAATACAGCCTCGGGTGGCACTGAAGCTTTCTTT	CASSRNTASGGTEAFF
TRBV20-1	TRBJ2-7	.	.	TGCAGTGCTCTACACGAGACTTCCTACGAGCAGTACTTC	CSALHETSYEQYF
TRBV9	TRBJ1-2	few	TRBD1	TGTGCCAGCAGCGTCAACCGGGACAGGAACTATGGCTACACCTTC	CASSVNRDRNYGYTF
TRBV28	TRBJ2-3	few	.	TGTGCCAGCAGTCCGACAACCCCACTGGCGTATTTT	CASSPTTPLAYF
TRBV11-2	TRBJ2-1	.	TRBD2	TGTGCCAGCAGGATCGGAGGCAGAGGTGGTCCAGCGGGGGGCCTATACAATGAGCAGTTCTTC	CASRIGGRGGPAGGLYNEQFF
TRBV12-3/TRBV12-4	TRBJ1-2	few	.	TGTGCCAGCAGTCCGACTCCACCCTATGGCTACACCTTC	CASSPTPPYGYTF
TRBV12-3/TRBV12-4	TRBJ2-7	.	.	TGTGCCAGCAGAATCGACAGCTACGAGCAGTACTTC	CASRIDSYEQYF
TRBV5-1	TRBJ1-1	.	.	TGCGCCAGCAGCTTGGATCGGGGGGCAACGACTGAAGCTTTCTTT	CASSLDRGATTEAFF
TRBV5-1	TRBJ2-1	.	.	TGCGCCAGCAGCCGCAGGCAGGCGGGCTACTCCTACAATGAGCAGTTCTTC	CASSRRQAGYSYNEQFF
TRBV27	TRBJ2-7	few	.	TGTGCCAGCAGTTTCCAAGGGGGGCCCACCTACGAGCAGTACTTC	CASSFQGGPTYEQYF
TRBV20-1	TRBJ2-3	.	TRBD2	TGCAGTGCTACCCGGGGGGATAGCACAGATACGCAGTATTTT	CSATRGDSTDTQYF
TRBV7-2	TRBJ2-6	few	.	TGTGCCAGCAGCCCCGGCCGGGCCGGGGCCAACGTCCTGACTTTC	CASSPGRAGANVLTF
TRBV10-3	TRBJ2-1	.	TRBD2	TGTGCCATCAGTGAGTTTATCTCCCGGCTAGCGGGGGGAGAGCAGTTCTTC	CAISEFISRLAGGEQFF
TRBV7-9	TRBJ1-2	.	TRBD1	TGTGCCAGCAGCTTGGGCCGGGACAGATTCTATGGCTACACCTTC	CASSLGRDRFYGYTF
TRBV18	TRBJ2-3	.	TRBD1	TGTGCCAGCTCACCCCTAAGACAGGGATTCACAGATACGCAGTATTTT	CASSPLRQGFTDTQYF
TRBV7-9	TRBJ2-5	.	.	TGTGCCAGCAGTTTAATCGAAGAGACCCAGTACTTC	CASSLIEETQYF
TRBV29-1	TRBJ2-5	.	TRBD1	TGCAGCGTTGAAAGGGACAGCCAAGAGACCCAGTACTTC	CSVERDSQETQYF